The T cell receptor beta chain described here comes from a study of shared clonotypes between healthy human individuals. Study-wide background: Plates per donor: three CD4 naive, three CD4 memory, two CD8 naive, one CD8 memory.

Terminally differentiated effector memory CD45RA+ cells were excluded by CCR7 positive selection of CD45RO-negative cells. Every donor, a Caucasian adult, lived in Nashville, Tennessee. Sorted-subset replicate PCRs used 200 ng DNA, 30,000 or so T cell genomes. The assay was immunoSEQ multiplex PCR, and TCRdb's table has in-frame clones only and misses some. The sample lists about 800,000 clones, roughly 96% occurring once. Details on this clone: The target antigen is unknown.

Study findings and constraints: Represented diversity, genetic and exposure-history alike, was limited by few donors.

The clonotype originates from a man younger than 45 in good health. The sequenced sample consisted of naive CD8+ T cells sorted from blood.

CDR3 residues: CASSLGIRRGRRNTEAFF. CDR3 sequence (DNA): TGTGCCAGCAGTTTGGGGATAAGAAGGGGCAGGAGGAACACTGAAGCTTTCTTT. The chain has TRBV28 and TRBJ1-1; D is possibly TRBD1 (5 bases). Between the trimmed V and J ends, which lost 3 bases and 1 base, there was a span of 21 bases. In germline, CDR1 is MDHEN, CDR2 SYDVKM. The CDR3 is made up of 18 amino acids.